Presented here are 7 T cell receptor beta chains from one specimen sequenced in a study of blood T cell repertoires in COVID-19. Sequencing was performed with immunoSEQ multiplex PCR; in TCRdb, only in-frame clones are kept and a portion is missing. The sample lists 57,000 or so clones; approximately 83% were seen once. The sequenced sample consisted of peripheral blood. The source is a human donor in a cohort sampled during active COVID-19.

The chain carries TRBV29-1 and TRBJ2-7, with D perhaps matching TRBD2 (6 bases). V lost 3 bases and J lost 3, with 15 bases in between. This CDR3 spans 14 amino acids. Looked up from germline, CDR1 is SQVTM and CDR2 is ANQGSEA. The DNA of the CDR3 is TGCAGCGTTGAGTTCCCCCTAGCGAACTACGAGCAGTACTTC. It yields the protein CSVEFPLANYEQYF.

The chain recombines TRBV7-2 with TRBJ2-1; 7 bases line up with TRBD2. The CDR3 runs to 15 residues. Germline V gives CDR1 SGHTA, CDR2 FQGNSA. After removal of 3 bases from V and 6 bases from J, the junction contained 8 bases not matched to a gene. The CDR3 DNA reads TGTGCCAGCAGCTTCACCGGGACTACGTTCAATGAGCAGTTCTTC. It translates to CASSFTGTTFNEQFF.

This clone was detected once. This chain uses TRBV18 with TRBJ1-3; 10 bases are shared with TRBD1. The ends lost 5 bases at V and 4 bases at J; junction bases unmatched: 5. Germline CDR1 and CDR2: KGHSH and LQKENI. CDR3 length: 15 amino acids. The CDR3 spells CASSSDRGPGNTIYF. The CDR3 DNA reads TGTGCCAGCTCATCAGACAGGGGGCCAGGAAACACCATATATTTT. Full variable domain (outside the CDR3, taken from reference TRBV18 and TRBJ1-3): NAGVMQNPRHLVRRRGQEARLRCSPMKGHSHVYWYRQLPEEGLKFMVYLQKENIIDESGMPKERFSAEFPKEGPSILRIQQVVRGDSAAYFCASSSDRGPGNTIYFGEGSWLTVV.

This sequence joins TRBV5-8 and TRBJ2-2; 10 positions agree with TRBD1. The V segment lost 4 bases and the J segment 4 bases; nucleotides outside the gene matches: 4. Germline V CDR1 and CDR2: SGHTS, YDEGEE. The CDR3 is 15 residues long. Written as DNA, the CDR3 is TGTGCCAGCAGCCGGACAGGGGGGTCCACCGGGGAGCTGTTTTTT. It translates to CASSRTGGSTGELFF.

This clone has just one count. This chain joins TRBV2 and TRBJ2-2, with D uncertain. V lost 2 bases to trimming and J lost 4 bases, with 2 bases between them. Germline CDR1 reads SNHLY; CDR2 reads FYNNEI. This CDR3 is built from 12 residues. CDR3 in DNA: TGTGCCAGCAGTGAACGCACCGGGGAGCTGTTTTTT. Protein: CASSERTGELFF.

V gene TRBV7-2 combines with J gene TRBJ2-2; D remains ambiguous. This CDR3 region has 14 residues. The V end was cut by 4 bases, the J end by 6 bases, with 12 bases between. CDR1 is SGHTA and CDR2 is FQGNSA in the germline V gene. The CDR3 spells CASSSYYTSGELFF. In nucleotides, the CDR3 is TGTGCCAGCAGCTCATACTATACATCCGGGGAGCTGTTTTTT.

The V call is TRBV7-3, the J call TRBJ2-3; 7 nucleotides line up with TRBD2. The germline V gene has CDR1 SGHTA and CDR2 FQGTGA. V dropped 1 base and J dropped 2; count of bases not matched to a gene: 9. The CDR3 totals 17 residues. The CDR3 DNA follows: TGTGCCAGCAGCTTAAATGGGGCGGGAGTCCCCACAGATACGCAGTATTTT. Protein: CASSLNGAGVPTDTQYF.